These 3 T cell receptor beta chains were all obtained from the same sample, sequenced in a study of Graves' ophthalmopathy and Graves' hyperthyroidism. Amplifying from RNA transcripts, the study obtained TCR beta CDR3 regions. HTBI primers served in a first-round RT-PCR, which a second-round multiplex PCR followed. MiXCR, run by TCRdb on the multiplex PCR reads, gives a single entry per CDR3 protein. The data contain more than 1,000,000 distinct CDR3 sequences, about two fifths of them seen just once; the ten biggest clones take up 11%. Material for sequencing was peripheral blood or thyroid tissue (not recorded which). These receptors were collected from an adult man with Graves' hyperthyroidism.

This clonotype was detected a few times. This chain links TRBV5-5 with TRBJ2-5, with D unresolved. Trimming pared 4 bases from V and 0 bases from J, leaving 16 bases between. The CDR3 is 16 residues long. The germline V gene encodes CDR1 SGHKS and CDR2 YYEKEE (reference sequence). CDR3 DNA: TGTGCCAGCAGCCAGTGGGCGGCTACATACCAAGAGACCCAGTACTTC. Amino acids: CASSQWAATYQETQYF.

The J gene is TRBJ1-5, the V gene TRBV7-2; tentatively, D is TRBD1 (5 bases). V dropped 5 bases and J dropped 3 bases, with 14 bases sitting between them. The CDR3 runs to 15 residues. The germline V gene has CDR1 SGHTA and CDR2 FQGNSA. CDR3 loop: CASSPVQGLNQPQHF. The CDR3 region has the DNA TGTGCCAGCAGCCCCGTGCAGGGACTCAATCAGCCCCAGCATTTT.

As regards this clonotype: An end of the junction differs from the germline gene, which may be a read error. The chain joins TRBV7-9 to TRBJ2-2, with D possibly TRBD2 on 5 matching bases. Germline V gene data show CDR1 as SEHNR and CDR2 as FQNEAQ (reference sequence). This CDR3 spans 13 amino acids. This CDR3 is CASSTSWTGELSW. In DNA, the CDR3 is TGTGCCAGCAGCACGAGTTGGACCGGGGAGCTGTCTTGG.